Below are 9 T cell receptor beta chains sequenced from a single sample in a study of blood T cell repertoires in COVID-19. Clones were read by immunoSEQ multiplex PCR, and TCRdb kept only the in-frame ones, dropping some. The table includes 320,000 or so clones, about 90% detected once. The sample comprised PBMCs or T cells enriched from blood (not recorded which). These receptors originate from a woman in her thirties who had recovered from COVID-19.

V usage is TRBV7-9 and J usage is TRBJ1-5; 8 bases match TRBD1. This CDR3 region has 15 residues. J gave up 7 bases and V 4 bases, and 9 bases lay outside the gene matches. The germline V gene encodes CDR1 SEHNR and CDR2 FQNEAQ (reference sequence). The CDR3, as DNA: TGTGCCAGCAGCTCAGGACAGGGAGTGAACCAGCCCCAGCATTTT. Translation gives CASSSGQGVNQPQHF. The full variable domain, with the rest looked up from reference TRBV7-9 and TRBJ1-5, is DTGVSQNPRHKITKRGQNVTFRCDPISEHNRLYWYRQTLGQGPEFLTYFQNEAQLEKSRLLSDRFSAERPKGSFSTLEIQRTEQGDSAMYLCASSSGQGVNQPQHFGDGTRLSIL.

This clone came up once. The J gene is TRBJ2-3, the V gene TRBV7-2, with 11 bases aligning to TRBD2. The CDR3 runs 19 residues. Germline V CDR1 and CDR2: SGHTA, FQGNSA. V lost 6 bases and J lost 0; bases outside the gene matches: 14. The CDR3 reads CASSGTSGFISPSTDTQYF. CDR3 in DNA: TGTGCCAGCAGTGGGACTAGCGGTTTTATTTCCCCAAGCACAGATACGCAGTATTTT.

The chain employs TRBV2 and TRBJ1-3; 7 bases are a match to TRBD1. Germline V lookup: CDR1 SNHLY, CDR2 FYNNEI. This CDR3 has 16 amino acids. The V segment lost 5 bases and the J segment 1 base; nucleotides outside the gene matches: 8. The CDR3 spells CASSPPGQPSGNTIYF. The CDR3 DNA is TGTGCCAGCAGTCCCCCGGGACAGCCTTCTGGAAACACCATATATTTT.

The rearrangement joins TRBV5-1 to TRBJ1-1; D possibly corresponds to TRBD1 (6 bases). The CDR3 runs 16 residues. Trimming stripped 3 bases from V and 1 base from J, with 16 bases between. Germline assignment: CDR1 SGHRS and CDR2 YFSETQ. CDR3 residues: CASSYGGGLENTEAFF. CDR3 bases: TGCGCCAGCAGCTATGGCGGGGGGCTTGAGAACACTGAAGCTTTCTTT.

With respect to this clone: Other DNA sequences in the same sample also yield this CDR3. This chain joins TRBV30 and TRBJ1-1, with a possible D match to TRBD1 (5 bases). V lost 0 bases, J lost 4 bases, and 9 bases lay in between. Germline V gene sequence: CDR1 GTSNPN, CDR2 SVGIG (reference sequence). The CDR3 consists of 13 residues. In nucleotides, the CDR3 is TGTGCCTGGAGTGTAACAGGCGGCACTGAAGCTTTCTTT. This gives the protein CAWSVTGGTEAFF.

The CDR3 protein is CASSQIQGSYNEQFF. The CDR3 DNA sequence: TGCGCCAGCAGCCAAATACAGGGTTCCTACAATGAGCAGTTCTTC. The rearrangement links TRBV4-3 to TRBJ2-1, with TRBD1 as a possible D gene (6 bases). The CDR3 covers 15 residues. The germline CDR1 and CDR2 sequences are LGHNA and YSLEER. V gave up 2 bases and J gave up 1 base, with 9 bases separating them.

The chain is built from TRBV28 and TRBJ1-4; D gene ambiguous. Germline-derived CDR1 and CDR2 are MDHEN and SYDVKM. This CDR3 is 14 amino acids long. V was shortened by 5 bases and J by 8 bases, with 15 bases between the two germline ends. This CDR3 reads CASSPDTGWEKLFF. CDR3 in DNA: TGTGCCAGCAGTCCCGACACTGGATGGGAAAAACTGTTTTTT. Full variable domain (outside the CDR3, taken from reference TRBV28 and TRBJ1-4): DVKVTQSSRYLVKRTGEKVFLECVQDMDHENMFWYRQDPGLGLRLIYFSYDVKMKEKGDIPEGYSVSREKKERFSLILESASTNQTSMYLCASSPDTGWEKLFFGSGTQLSVL.

The CDR3 reads CSVEGSSTVVYNEQFF. CDR3 bases: TGCAGCGTTGAAGGGTCGAGCACCGTCGTCTACAATGAGCAGTTCTTC. The chain links TRBV29-1 to TRBJ2-1; D uncertain. CDR1 SQVTM and CDR2 ANQGSEA come from the germline V gene. Trimming pared 1 base from V and 3 bases from J, leaving 16 bases between. The CDR3 is 16 amino acids.

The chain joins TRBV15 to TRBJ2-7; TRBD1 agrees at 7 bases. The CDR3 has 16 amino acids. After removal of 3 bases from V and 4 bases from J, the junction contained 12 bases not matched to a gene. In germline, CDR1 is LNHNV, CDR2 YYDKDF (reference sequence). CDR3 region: CATSSEGQVLRYEQYF. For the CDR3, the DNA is TGTGCCACCAGCAGTGAAGGACAGGTTTTAAGGTACGAGCAGTACTTC.